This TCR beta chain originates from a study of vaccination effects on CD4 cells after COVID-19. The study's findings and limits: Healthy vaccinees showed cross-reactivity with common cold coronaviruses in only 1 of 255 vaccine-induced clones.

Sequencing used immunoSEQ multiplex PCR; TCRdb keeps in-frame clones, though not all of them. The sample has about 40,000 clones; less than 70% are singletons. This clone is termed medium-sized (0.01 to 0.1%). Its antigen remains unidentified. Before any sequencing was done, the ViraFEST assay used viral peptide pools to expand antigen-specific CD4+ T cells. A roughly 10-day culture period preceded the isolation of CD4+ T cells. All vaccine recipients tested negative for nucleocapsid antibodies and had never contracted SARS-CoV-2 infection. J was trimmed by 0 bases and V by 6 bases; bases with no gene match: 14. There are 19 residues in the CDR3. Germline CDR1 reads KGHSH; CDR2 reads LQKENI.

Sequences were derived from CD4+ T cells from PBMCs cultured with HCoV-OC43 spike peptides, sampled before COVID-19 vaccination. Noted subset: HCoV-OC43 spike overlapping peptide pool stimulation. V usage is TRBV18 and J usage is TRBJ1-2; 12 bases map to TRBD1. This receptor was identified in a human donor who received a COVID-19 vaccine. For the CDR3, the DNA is TGTGCCAGCTCTAGAACCCCCGGGACAGGGGGCAGCTCTAACTATGGCTACACCTTC. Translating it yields CASSRTPGTGGSSNYGYTF. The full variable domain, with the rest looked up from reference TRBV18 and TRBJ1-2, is NAGVMQNPRHLVRRRGQEARLRCSPMKGHSHVYWYRQLPEEGLKFMVYLQKENIIDESGMPKERFSAEFPKEGPSILRIQQVVRGDSAAYFCASSRTPGTGGSSNYGYTFGSGTRLTVV.